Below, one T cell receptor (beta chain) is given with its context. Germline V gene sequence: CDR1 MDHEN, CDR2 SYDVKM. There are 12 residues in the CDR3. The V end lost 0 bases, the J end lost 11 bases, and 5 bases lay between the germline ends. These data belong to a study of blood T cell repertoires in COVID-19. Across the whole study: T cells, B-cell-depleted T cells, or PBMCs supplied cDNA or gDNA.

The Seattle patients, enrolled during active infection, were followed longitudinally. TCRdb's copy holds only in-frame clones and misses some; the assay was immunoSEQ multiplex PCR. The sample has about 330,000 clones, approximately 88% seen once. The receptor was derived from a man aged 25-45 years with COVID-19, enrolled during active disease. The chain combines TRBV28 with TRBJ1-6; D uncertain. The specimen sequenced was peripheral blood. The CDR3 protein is CASSLWRAPLHF. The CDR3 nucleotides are TGTGCCAGCAGTTTATGGCGTGCACCCCTCCACTTT.